These 22 T cell receptor beta chains came from one sample sequenced in a study of post-analysis software for immune sequencing data. Incorporated into the TCR beta cDNA libraries were unique molecular identifiers, which served to reduce PCR and sequencing biases. TCRdb ran MiXCR on the PCR reads and lists one entry per CDR3 protein. This table holds a few hundred thousand distinct CDR3 sequences, 39% found once. What these receptors recognize is not known. Notes on the study in general: About 5 TRBV segments, including TRBV5-6, TRBV5-1 and TRBV20-1, were more frequent in patients than controls.

Sequences were obtained from blood. These receptors originate from a girl aged 2-10 years with multiple sclerosis.

The genes are TRBV28 and TRBJ2-5; the D gene is possibly TRBD2 (6 bases). Gene TRBJ2-7 matches the end of the DNA better, so the J call may be wrong. Germline V gene data show CDR1 as MDHEN and CDR2 as SYDVKM. The CDR3 covers 14 residues. The CDR3 region has the DNA TGTGCCAGCAGGTTGTTCGGGACTCAGGGCGAGCAGTACTTC. Translation: CASRLFGTQGEQYF.

The V call is TRBV7-9, the J call TRBJ1-1; D not resolved. Germline CDR1 and CDR2: SEHNR and FQNEAQ (reference sequence). Between the trimmed V and J ends, which lost 0 bases and 6 bases, there was a span of 5 bases. This CDR3 has 12 amino acids. The CDR3 is CASSLARAEAFF. CDR3 sequence (DNA): TGTGCCAGCAGCTTAGCAAGGGCTGAAGCTTTCTTT.

This chain joins TRBV4-1 and TRBJ2-5; weak D call: TRBD1 (5 bases). The DNA end favors TRBJ2-7, so the J call may be wrong. The CDR3 has 18 amino acids. Germline-derived CDR1 and CDR2 are MGHRA and YSYEKL. CDR3 in DNA: TGCGCCAGCAGCCATCTGGCAGCCCTGGACAACTGGGATAACGAGCAGTACTTC. This gives the protein CASSHLAALDNWDNEQYF.

The genes are TRBV5-8 and TRBJ2-5, with D possibly being TRBD1 (6 bases). Deletions cut 7 bases from V and 5 bases from J, with 18 bases between. The V gene's germline CDR1 is SGHTS and CDR2 YDEGEE. The CDR3 has 14 amino acids. CDR3 in amino acids: CASRLGPQGETQYF. CDR3 DNA: TGTGCCAGCCGGTTGGGACCGCAGGGGGAGACCCAGTACTTC.

This clonotype was seen a few times. The V gene is TRBV7-9, the J gene TRBJ2-1; D is uncertain. The ends were cut back, 4 bases at V and 7 bases at J, with 8 bases in the middle. The CDR3 loop spans 12 amino acids. Germline CDR1 and CDR2: SEHNR and FQNEAQ (reference sequence). CDR3 loop: CASSSTPNEQFF. The CDR3 DNA reads TGTGCCAGCAGCTCAACCCCGAATGAGCAGTTCTTC.

The chain links TRBV19 to TRBJ1-1, with D tentatively TRBD1 (5 bases). This CDR3 has 14 amino acids. Germline V CDR1 and CDR2: LNHDA, SQIVND (reference sequence). The V and J ends lost 9 bases and 0 bases respectively, with 14 bases between them. This CDR3 reads CASQPGRMNTEAFF. The CDR3 bases are TGTGCCAGCCAACCGGGACGAATGAACACTGAAGCTTTCTTT.

The rearrangement uses TRBV20-1 and TRBJ1-1; D remains unclear. Germline assignment: CDR1 DFQATT and CDR2 SNEGSKA (reference sequence). CDR3 length equals 13 residues. The germline V and J ends were trimmed by 5 bases and 1 base, with 11 bases remaining between them. CDR3 bases: TGCAGTGCTCCCTTACAGCCGAACACTGAAGCTTTCTTT. Amino acids: CSAPLQPNTEAFF.

This chain uses TRBV5-1 with TRBJ2-7; TRBD2 aligns across 9 bases. Trimming at V came to 4 bases and at J to 2 bases, leaving 7 bases not matched to a gene. The CDR3 totals 15 residues. Germline V gives CDR1 SGHRS, CDR2 YFSETQ. CDR3 DNA sequence: TGCGCCAGCAGCACCCTAGCGGGACTAACCTACGAGCAGTACTTC. Translated: CASSTLAGLTYEQYF.

This chain links TRBV5-1 with TRBJ2-3; D is unresolved. Germline CDR1 reads SGHRS; CDR2 reads YFSETQ. There are 15 residues in the CDR3. Trimming took 0 bases from V and 1 from J, leaving 9 bases between them. CDR3: CASSLVWQGTDTQYF. Here the CDR3 DNA reads TGCGCCAGCAGCTTGGTATGGCAGGGCACAGATACGCAGTATTTT.

V is TRBV6-1 and J is TRBJ2-5, with unresolved D. CDR3 length equals 16 residues. V lost 2 bases and J 2 bases, leaving 15 bases between the germline ends. Germline V gene data show CDR1 as MNHNS and CDR2 as SASEGT. The CDR3 sequence is CASSELLVGRQETQYF. The CDR3 bases are TGTGCCAGCAGTGAACTTTTGGTAGGCAGACAAGAGACCCAGTACTTC.

This clonotype was counted only a few times. The chain has TRBV20-1 and TRBJ2-7; 7 positions match TRBD1. V shed 6 bases, J shed 5 bases, and the junction held 16 bases outside the gene matches. This CDR3 has 15 amino acids. The germline V gene has CDR1 DFQATT and CDR2 SNEGSKA (reference sequence). The CDR3: CSAQRGPGGSNEQYF. As DNA, the CDR3 is TGCAGTGCCCAGAGAGGCCCAGGGGGTAGTAACGAGCAGTACTTC.

This clonotype was counted only a few times. The chain uses TRBV13 and TRBJ1-5; TRBD1 matches 8 bases. This CDR3 is built from 12 residues. V lost 8 bases and J lost 4; bases outside the gene matches: 1. In germline, CDR1 is PRHDT, CDR2 FYEKMQ (reference sequence). CDR3 sequence reads: CASGQGNQPQHF. CDR3 sequence (DNA): TGTGCCAGCGGACAGGGAAATCAGCCCCAGCATTTT.

This chain joins TRBV19 and TRBJ1-5; a possible D gene is TRBD1 (5 bases). The V end was cut by 6 bases, the J end by 6 bases, with 12 bases between. The CDR3 sequence is 13 residues long. Germline loops: CDR1 LNHDA, CDR2 SQIVND (reference sequence). CDR3 loop: CASSGEGRQPQHF. In nucleotides, the CDR3 is TGTGCCAGTAGCGGGGAGGGGCGTCAGCCCCAGCATTTT. The full variable domain, completed using reference TRBV19 and TRBJ1-5, is DGGITQSPKYLFRKEGQNVTLSCEQNLNHDAMYWYRQDPGQGLRLIYYSQIVNDFQKGDIAEGYSVSREKKESFPLTVTSAQKNPTAFYLCASSGEGRQPQHFGDGTRLSIL.

This chain uses TRBV6-5 with TRBJ1-2; the D gene is possibly TRBD1 (5 bases). The CDR3 totals 13 residues. Germline V lookup: CDR1 MNHEY, CDR2 SVGAGI. Deletions cut 6 bases from V and 4 bases from J, with 12 bases between. Written as DNA, the CDR3 is TGTGCCAGCAGCCCTAGACAGTCCTATGGCTACACCTTC. It encodes CASSPRQSYGYTF.

The table lists this clonotype with a few counts. The V call is TRBV5-1, the J call TRBJ2-1; 9 bases match TRBD1. This CDR3 is built from 16 residues. Germline V gene data show CDR1 as SGHRS and CDR2 as YFSETQ. V shed 4 bases and J 2 bases; nucleotides not matched to a gene: 7. The CDR3 DNA reads as TGCGCCAGCAGCAGCTCGACAGGGGGTCCCTACAATGAGCAGTTCTTC. Its protein is CASSSSTGGPYNEQFF.

V and J are TRBV7-9 and TRBJ2-5, with 7 bases aligning to TRBD2. Germline V gene sequence: CDR1 SEHNR, CDR2 FQNEAQ (reference sequence). The CDR3 loop spans 13 amino acids. V lost 8 bases and J lost 2; bases outside the gene matches: 5. CDR3 DNA: TGTGCCAGCTTGGGGGGGGGTCAAGAGACCCAGTACTTC. Translating it yields CASLGGGQETQYF.

This clonotype was seen once. The CDR3 is CASTDRGFSNQPQHF. The DNA of the CDR3 is TGTGCCAGCACGGACAGGGGATTTAGTAATCAGCCCCAGCATTTT. The genes are TRBV6-1 and TRBJ1-5, with 9 bases that match TRBD1. Germline trimming cut 7 bases from V and 4 bases from J; bases unmatched to any gene: 8. The length of the CDR3 is 15 residues. Germline lookup yields CDR1 MNHNS and CDR2 SASEGT.

The V and J genes are TRBV6-5 and TRBJ2-1; D unclear. The CDR3 contains 13 residues. Germline assignment: CDR1 MNHEY and CDR2 SVGAGI. V lost 4 bases and J lost 7, with 11 bases in between. In DNA form, the CDR3 reads TGTGCCAGCAGTTTCGCCCCCCGGAATGAGCAGTTCTTC. This encodes CASSFAPRNEQFF.

The sample holds a few counts of this clonotype. This rearrangement joins TRBV4-2 to TRBJ1-1; tentatively, D is TRBD1 (6 bases). This CDR3 has 13 residues. The germline gives CDR1 LGHNA, CDR2 YNFKEQ. The V end was cut by 4 bases, the J end by 12 bases, with 18 bases between. CDR3 in DNA: TGTGCCAGCAGCCCCGAGCTTGACAGGATAACTTTCTTT. Its translation: CASSPELDRITFF.

This clonotype has a handful of counts. The rearrangement joins TRBV28 to TRBJ2-3; D remains unclear. The CDR3 contains 14 residues. Germline V CDR1 and CDR2: MDHEN, SYDVKM. The ends were cut back, 5 bases at V and 5 bases at J, with 14 bases in the middle. The CDR3 loop is CASSPLQPGDTQYF. The CDR3 DNA is TGTGCCAGCAGTCCCCTTCAACCTGGAGATACGCAGTATTTT.

This clonotype has just a few counts. The J gene is TRBJ2-7, the V gene TRBV5-1; D unclear. Germline V gene data show CDR1 as SGHRS and CDR2 as YFSETQ. This CDR3 is built from 15 residues. With 3 bases removed from V and 1 base from J, the gap between germline ends came to 14 bases. The CDR3 loop reads CASSSHFGPSYEQYF. The CDR3 bases are TGCGCCAGCAGCTCCCATTTTGGCCCTTCCTACGAGCAGTACTTC.

This clonotype appeared a single time. The gene calls are TRBV12-5 and TRBJ2-1, with D tentatively TRBD2 (5 bases). Germline V gene sequence: CDR1 LGHNT, CDR2 FRNRAP. This CDR3 region has 13 residues. Trimming removed 1 base from V and 4 bases from J, with 5 bases in between. DNA for the CDR3: TGTGCTAGTGGTTTGGGAGGGTACAATGAGCAGTTCTTC. Translated: CASGLGGYNEQFF.